These 19 T cell receptor beta chains originate from one sample sequenced in a study of OX40 agonist ivuxolimab in advanced cancers. Profiled with immunoSEQ multiplex PCR; TCRdb holds only in-frame clones, not every one. This sample has 53,000 or so clones, with over 90% found just once. Sequencing was performed on CD4+ or CD8+ T cells sorted from blood, taken in a trial of the OX40 agonist ivuxolimab. These receptor sequences come from an adult with an advanced solid tumor such as melanoma, head and neck, liver or kidney cancer.

This clone was seen just once. This chain connects TRBV13 to TRBJ1-1; D unresolved. Germline V lookup: CDR1 PRHDT, CDR2 FYEKMQ (reference sequence). The V end was cut by 2 bases, the J end by 6 bases, with 7 bases between. The CDR3 is 12 residues long. In DNA form, the CDR3 reads TGTGCCAGCAGCTTATTAGAGTCTGAAGCTTTCTTT. It specifies CASSLLESEAFF.

The chain uses TRBV19 and TRBJ1-2, with D unclear. The CDR3 loop spans 14 amino acids. Germline V lookup: CDR1 LNHDA, CDR2 SQIVND (reference sequence). Trimming removed 5 bases at V and 4 bases at J, with 14 bases between. CDR3 in amino acids: CASSSLTGGYGYTF. CDR3 DNA: TGTGCCAGTAGTTCCTTGACTGGAGGCTATGGCTACACCTTC.

The genes are TRBV7-3 and TRBJ2-2; D is ambiguous. The CDR3 is made up of 12 amino acids. The V and J ends lost 5 bases and 2 bases respectively, with 3 bases between them. Germline CDR1 and CDR2: SGHTA and FQGTGA. CDR3 residues: CASSLNTGELFF. CDR3 coding DNA: TGTGCCAGCAGCCTTAACACCGGGGAGCTGTTTTTT.

The CDR3 DNA reads as TGTGCCAGCAGCTTAGATCGGTCCTACGAGCAGTACTTC. It codes for CASSLDRSYEQYF. The chain has TRBV13 and TRBJ2-7; D remains ambiguous. CDR3 size: 13 residues. CDR1 is PRHDT and CDR2 is FYEKMQ in the germline V gene (reference sequence). Trimming stripped 1 base from V and 1 base from J, with 5 bases between.

This clone appeared a single time. The chain carries TRBV18 and TRBJ2-3; TRBD2 matches at 7 bases. The germline CDR1 and CDR2 sequences are KGHSH and LQKENI. CDR3 length equals 16 residues. V lost 4 bases and J lost 1; bases outside the gene matches: 8. CDR3 sequence reads: CASSLLPLAGTDTQYF. The CDR3 region has the DNA TGTGCCAGCTCACTGCTCCCTCTAGCGGGCACAGATACGCAGTATTTT.

This clone was seen only once. The chain couples TRBV7-8 to TRBJ2-7, with a weak D call TRBD2 (6 bases). The CDR3 is 16 amino acids. V shed 5 bases and J shed 0 bases, with 17 bases lying between them. The V gene's germline CDR1 is SGHVS and CDR2 FQNEAQ. The CDR3 nucleotides read TGTGCCAGCAGCCCCCGAAGGAGGGAAAGCTCCTACGAGCAGTACTTC. It translates to CASSPRRRESSYEQYF.

V usage is TRBV4-3 and J usage is TRBJ2-5; TRBD1 agrees at 7 bases. Germline values: CDR1 LGHNA, CDR2 YSLEER. Losses at the gene ends were 0 bases for V and 5 bases for J; bases not matched to a gene: 6. The CDR3 extends over 15 amino acids. The CDR3 DNA sequence: TGCGCCAGCAGCCAAGATGAGACAGGGTGGGAGACCCAGTACTTC. As protein: CASSQDETGWETQYF.

The chain uses TRBV9 and TRBJ1-2; D is unclear. This CDR3 is built from 13 residues. V shed 4 bases and J shed 0 bases, with 7 bases lying between them. Germline CDR1 and CDR2: SGDLS and YYNGEE. The CDR3 region is CASSIGTNYGYTF. The CDR3, as DNA: TGTGCCAGCAGCATCGGGACTAACTATGGCTACACCTTC.

CDR3 in amino acids: CASSLYSTASTDTQYF. In DNA, the CDR3 is TGTGCCAGCAGTTTATACTCTACAGCTAGCACAGATACGCAGTATTTT. This chain connects TRBV28 to TRBJ2-3; D is uncertain. Germline-derived CDR1 and CDR2 are MDHEN and SYDVKM. V lost 1 base and J lost 0, with 11 bases in between. The CDR3 runs 16 residues.

This clone appeared once. The chain is built from TRBV28 and TRBJ2-5; D possibly corresponds to TRBD2 (5 bases). Germline assignment: CDR1 MDHEN and CDR2 SYDVKM. V was shortened by 5 bases and J by 5 bases, with 18 bases between the two germline ends. This CDR3 is built from 15 residues. The CDR3 DNA reads as TGTGCCAGCAGTACTTACCGGGGAGAAGTGGAGACCCAGTACTTC. Protein sequence: CASSTYRGEVETQYF.

The chain is built from TRBV27 and TRBJ1-1; no clear D. Per the germline V gene, CDR1 is MNHEY and CDR2 is SMNVEV (reference sequence). CDR3 size: 15 residues. With 3 bases removed from V and 1 base from J, the gap between germline ends came to 12 bases. The CDR3 sequence is CASSFAGPRNTEAFF. The CDR3 DNA sequence: TGTGCCAGCAGTTTCGCCGGACCGCGGAACACTGAAGCTTTCTTT.

The V gene is TRBV7-3, the J gene TRBJ2-1; 8 bases align to TRBD2. Per germline, CDR1 SGHTA and CDR2 FQGTGA. This CDR3 is 16 amino acids long. J was trimmed by 2 bases and V by 5 bases; bases with no gene match: 8. The CDR3 loop reads CASSLLPGLAYNEQFF. The CDR3 DNA reads TGTGCCAGCAGCCTTCTTCCGGGACTAGCCTACAATGAGCAGTTCTTC.

V is TRBV6-5 and J is TRBJ1-1; no clear D. Deletions cut 2 bases from V and 1 base from J, with 5 bases between. Looked up from germline, CDR1 is MNHEY and CDR2 is SVGAGI. This CDR3 contains 13 residues. The DNA of the CDR3 is TGTGCCAGCAGTTACACGTGGAACACTGAAGCTTTCTTT. This translates into CASSYTWNTEAFF.

The rearrangement joins TRBV5-1 to TRBJ2-7, with 7 bases aligning to TRBD2. Germline CDR1 and CDR2: SGHRS and YFSETQ. V shed 0 bases, J shed 2 bases, and the junction held 2 bases outside the gene matches. This CDR3 has 14 residues. For the CDR3, the DNA is TGCGCCAGCAGCTTGGCTGGGAGGGCCTACGAGCAGTACTTC. This translates into CASSLAGRAYEQYF.

The chain recombines TRBV27 with TRBJ2-1; maybe TRBD2 (6 bases). V was cut by 7 bases and J by 3 bases, with 10 bases left in between. The CDR3 has 13 amino acids. Germline V CDR1 and CDR2: MNHEY, SMNVEV (reference sequence). CDR3 coding DNA: TGTGCCAGCACCGGGGACTTCTACAATGAGCAGTTCTTC. This codes for CASTGDFYNEQFF.

The chain carries TRBV9 and TRBJ2-1, with 9 bases that match TRBD1. The V segment lost 4 bases and the J segment 6 bases; nucleotides outside the gene matches: 11. Per the germline V gene, CDR1 is SGDLS and CDR2 is YYNGEE. The CDR3 runs 16 residues. The CDR3 nucleotides are TGTGCCAGCAGCCACTCACGGACAGGGGAGGGCAATGAGCAGTTCTTC. Protein: CASSHSRTGEGNEQFF.

The chain combines TRBV9 with TRBJ2-1, with D possibly TRBD1 on 5 matching bases. The CDR3 consists of 15 residues. Deletions cut 6 bases from V and 3 bases from J, with 16 bases between. Per the germline V gene, CDR1 is SGDLS and CDR2 is YYNGEE. In DNA form, the CDR3 reads TGTGCCAGCACCCAGGGCGGCTCGGGCTACAATGAGCAGTTCTTC. This encodes CASTQGGSGYNEQFF.

The chain couples TRBV5-6 to TRBJ2-2, with D possibly matching TRBD1 (6 bases). The CDR3 totals 15 residues. CDR1 SGHDT and CDR2 YYEEEE come from the germline V gene. Trimming took off 4 bases at V and 4 bases at J, with 14 bases between the two ends. The CDR3 spells CASSQTGPGTGELFF. For the CDR3, the DNA is TGTGCCAGCAGCCAAACAGGGCCGGGCACCGGGGAGCTGTTTTTT.

The chain has TRBV27 and TRBJ2-1; TRBD2 might be the D (6 bases). The V gene lost 3 bases and the J gene lost 0 bases, with 12 bases spanning the gap. Germline lookup yields CDR1 MNHEY and CDR2 SMNVEV (reference sequence). The CDR3 totals 16 residues. DNA for the CDR3: TGTGCCAGCAGTTTGGATCTCGGGGGCTCCTACAATGAGCAGTTCTTC. Its protein is CASSLDLGGSYNEQFF.